This entry concerns a single T cell receptor (beta chain). Study processing details: From reference gene primer amplification, estimates of nucleated cell counts were derived. Produced via immunoSEQ multiplex PCR; TCRdb's table is partial and in-frame only. V and J calls and clone size are those listed in that table; D and trimming were worked out from the DNA. This sample has approximately 140,000 clones, with around 81% found just once. This sample is part of a study of blood T cell repertoires in COVID-19. Study-wide background: Acute and convalescent COVID-19 samples came from the United States, Italy and Spain. Nucleic acid was either cDNA or gDNA, and it came from T cells, B-cell-depleted T cells, or PBMCs.

The sequencing sample was made of peripheral blood. This clonotype was sampled from a man aged 35 to 55 with active or convalescent COVID-19.

The CDR3 loop is CASSESSGGGTGELFF. As DNA, the CDR3 is TGTGCCAGCAGTGAGTCTAGCGGGGGGGGCACCGGGGAGCTGTTTTTT. The V call is TRBV25-1, the J call TRBJ2-2; 12 bases are a match to TRBD2. Germline loops: CDR1 MGHDK, CDR2 SYGVNS. The junction had 3 bases not matched to a gene; V was cut back by 3 bases and J by 4 bases. The CDR3 has 16 amino acids. Complete variable domain (other parts from reference TRBV25-1 and TRBJ2-2): EADIYQTPRYLVIGTGKKITLECSQTMGHDKMYWYQQDPGMELHLIHYSYGVNSTEKGDLSSESTVSRIRTEHFPLTLESARPSHTSQYLCASSESSGGGTGELFFGEGSRLTVL.